A selection of T cell receptor beta chains follows, all from one sample in a study of vaccination and CD4 T cells after COVID-19. No antigen has been identified for these receptors. MiXCR, applied by TCRdb to the PCR reads, yields one record per CDR3 protein. The table lists 9,500 to 15,000 distinct CDR3 sequences, about 50% of them singletons. Sequenced material: CD4+ T cells from blood, cultured in vitro. These receptors were obtained from a human donor who had recovered from COVID-19. The CDR3 runs from the conserved cysteine through the conserved F or W. The order of the fields is V gene, D gene, J gene, clone size, CDR3 DNA, CDR3 protein. D genes are given only for firm matches. Where a row states a size, it is once, few, many or the class of an expanded clone; other rows omit it.

>TRBV29-1|NA|TRBJ1-2|NA
TGCAGCGTTGAAGATCACAGGACGGCTTATGGCTACACCTTC
CSVEDHRTAYGYTF
>TRBV2|TRBD2|TRBJ2-1|NA
TGTGCCAGCAGTGAAGGACTAGCGGGAAGGACTGAGCAGTTCTTC
CASSEGLAGRTEQFF
>TRBV20-1|TRBD1|TRBJ1-2|few
TGCAGTGCGCCCGGTCGGGGACAGGGTCATTATGGCTACACCTTC
CSAPGRGQGHYGYTF
>TRBV5-1|TRBD1|TRBJ1-3|NA
TGCGCCAGCAGCACTACGACAGGGTCTGGAAACACCATATATTTT
CASSTTTGSGNTIYF
>TRBV6-5|NA|TRBJ1-5|few
TGTGCCAGCAGTTATAGGCTGGATCAGCCCCAGCATTTT
CASSYRLDQPQHF
>TRBV5-6|NA|TRBJ1-6|NA
TGTGCCAGCAGCGACCTTGGGAAAACGGGTTCACCCCTCCACTTT
CASSDLGKTGSPLHF
>TRBV20-1|NA|TRBJ1-6|NA
TGCAGTGCTAGTAGGATTTCGGATTCACCCCTCCACTTT
CSASRISDSPLHF
>TRBV7-9|NA|TRBJ1-2|NA
TGTGCCAGCAGCTTAGCATCGGGGGTTGGCTACACCTTC
CASSLASGVGYTF
>TRBV12-3/TRBV12-4|NA|TRBJ1-5|NA
TGTGCCAGCAGTTCCTCGGACGGGGGCAATCAGCCCCAGCATTTT
CASSSSDGGNQPQHF
>TRBV6-5|TRBD1|TRBJ2-5|NA
TGTGCCAGCAGTTCTATTCGGCCCACAGGGGGGAGAGAGACCCAGTACTTC
CASSSIRPTGGRETQYF
>TRBV30|NA|TRBJ2-3|NA
TGTGCCTTAGACACAGATACGCAGTATTTT
CALDTDTQYF
>TRBV7-2|NA|TRBJ2-7|few
TGTGCCAGCAGCTTATTCACAAGTTCCTCCTACGAGCAGTACTTC
CASSLFTSSSYEQYF
>TRBV3-1|NA|TRBJ2-7|NA
TGTGCCAGCAGCCAAGCCCCCCCTAGCTCGTACGAGCAGTACTTC
CASSQAPPSSYEQYF
>TRBV6-1|NA|TRBJ1-5|NA
TGTGCCAGCAGCCCCCGAGAGGGTCAGCCCCAGCATTTT
CASSPREGQPQHF
>TRBV11-2|NA|TRBJ1-1|NA
TGTGCCAGCAGCCCGCAGGGGAACACTGAAGCTTTCTTT
CASSPQGNTEAFF
>TRBV15|NA|TRBJ2-3|NA
TGTGCCACCAGCAGCCGGAGTGCTAGCACAGATACGCAGTATTTT
CATSSRSASTDTQYF
>TRBV6-2/TRBV6-3|TRBD1|TRBJ2-5|NA
TGTGCCAGCAGTTACTCGGGACAATCCGGGACAGGGGTTCGGGAGACCCAGTACTTC
CASSYSGQSGTGVRETQYF
>TRBV7-9|NA|TRBJ1-1|NA
TGTGCCAGCAGCTTCCGCACGACACGGAACACTGAAGCTTTCTTT
CASSFRTTRNTEAFF
>TRBV6-1|TRBD1|TRBJ2-5|NA
TGTGCCAGCAGGTGGGACAGACAAGAGACCCAGTACTTC
CASRWDRQETQYF
>TRBV27|NA|TRBJ1-2|NA
TGTGCCAGCAGGTTGGATGGTAACTATGGCTACACCTTC
CASRLDGNYGYTF
>TRBV7-2|NA|TRBJ2-6|NA
TGTGCCAGCAGCGCCCCTCGGGGTCAGGGAGGCTACAACGTCCTGACTTTC
CASSAPRGQGGYNVLTF
>TRBV29-1|NA|TRBJ1-1|NA
TGCAGCGGGAAGAACACTGAAGCTTTCTTT
CSGKNTEAFF
>TRBV6-1|TRBD1|TRBJ1-5|NA
TGTGCCAGCAGCCCCGCTTACAGGGGGAGAGGGAGCAATCGGCCCCAGCATTTT
CASSPAYRGRGSNRPQHF
>TRBV5-4|NA|TRBJ2-5|NA
TGTGCCAGCAGCTTGGCGGGGCGGGAGACCCAGTACTTC
CASSLAGRETQYF
>TRBV20-1|NA|TRBJ1-2|few
TGCAGTGCTAGCCCCGCAGGGGTCTATGGCTACACCTTC
CSASPAGVYGYTF
>TRBV10-3|NA|TRBJ1-2|NA
TGTGCCATCAGTGAGCGGGGCGGAGAAAACTATGGCTACACCTTC
CAISERGGENYGYTF
>TRBV20-1|NA|TRBJ1-4|NA
TGCAGTGCTAGTACACGGACCAGCGATGAAAAACTGTTTTTT
CSASTRTSDEKLFF